This TCR beta chain was sequenced in a study of T cell responses to AZD1222 COVID-19 vaccine. Findings and limits, study-wide: Elevations in Spike-specific TCR breadth and depth followed administration of two AZD1222 doses. White British donors predominated, females outnumbered males, and clonal diversity was possibly underestimated.

With respect to this clone: Its antigen is undetermined.

Germline V gene sequence: CDR1 SGHDT, CDR2 YYEEEE. V gave up 4 bases and J gave up 6 bases, with 11 bases separating them. The CDR3 contains 13 residues. Assay used: immunoSEQ multiplex PCR; TCRdb lists only in-frame clones, some missing. The profile shows roughly 110,000 clones, around nine tenths of them singletons. The clonotype originates from an adult who received the AZD1222 COVID-19 vaccine. The source material was peripheral blood, sampled 28 days after the second AZD1222 dose. This sequence joins TRBV5-6 and TRBJ1-5, with D possibly TRBD1 on 6 matching bases. The CDR3 DNA reads TGTGCCAGCAGCGACAGGACTGGTCAGCCCCAGCATTTT. It translates to CASSDRTGQPQHF.